Listed here is a single T cell receptor beta chain. In the authors' workflow: Amplifying reference gene primers gave estimates of nucleated cell counts. Only in-frame clones appear in the TCRdb table, and some are missing; sequencing was by immunoSEQ multiplex PCR. The V and J calls and clone size were taken over from that table, and D and trimming were inferred from the DNA. The sample consists of 150,000 or so clones, around four fifths of them appearing once. Participants' own reports of clinical history determined their cohort assignment. Symptom resolution, clearance, or two negative PCRs marked donors in Cohort 3 as recovered. These data come from a study of blood T cell repertoires in COVID-19. Study at large: Collection of acute and convalescent COVID-19 samples took place in the United States, Italy and Spain.

This CDR3 has 16 residues. Germline loops: CDR1 MNHNS, CDR2 SASEGT. J gave up 3 bases and V 4 bases, and 4 bases lay outside the gene matches. The TCR sequence derives from a woman in her forties or fifties who had recovered from COVID-19. The rearrangement links TRBV6-1 to TRBJ1-5, with 12 bases aligning to TRBD1. The source material was PBMCs or T cells enriched from blood (not recorded which). CDR3 sequence: CASSGWDRGLNQPQHF. The DNA of the CDR3 is TGTGCCAGCAGTGGGTGGGACAGGGGGCTCAATCAGCCCCAGCATTTT.